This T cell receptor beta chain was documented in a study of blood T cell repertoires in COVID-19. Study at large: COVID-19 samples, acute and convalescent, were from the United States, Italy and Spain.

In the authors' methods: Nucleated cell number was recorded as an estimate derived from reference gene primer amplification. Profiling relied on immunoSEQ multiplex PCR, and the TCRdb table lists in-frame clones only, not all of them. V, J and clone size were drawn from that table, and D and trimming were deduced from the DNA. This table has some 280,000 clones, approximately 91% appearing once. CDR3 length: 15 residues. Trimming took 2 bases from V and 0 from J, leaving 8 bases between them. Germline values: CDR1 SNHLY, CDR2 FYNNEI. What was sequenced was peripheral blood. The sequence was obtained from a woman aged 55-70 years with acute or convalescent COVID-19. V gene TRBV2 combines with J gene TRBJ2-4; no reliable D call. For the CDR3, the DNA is TGTGCCAGCAGTGAAAGTACAGTAGCCAAAAACATTCAGTACTTC. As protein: CASSESTVAKNIQYF.